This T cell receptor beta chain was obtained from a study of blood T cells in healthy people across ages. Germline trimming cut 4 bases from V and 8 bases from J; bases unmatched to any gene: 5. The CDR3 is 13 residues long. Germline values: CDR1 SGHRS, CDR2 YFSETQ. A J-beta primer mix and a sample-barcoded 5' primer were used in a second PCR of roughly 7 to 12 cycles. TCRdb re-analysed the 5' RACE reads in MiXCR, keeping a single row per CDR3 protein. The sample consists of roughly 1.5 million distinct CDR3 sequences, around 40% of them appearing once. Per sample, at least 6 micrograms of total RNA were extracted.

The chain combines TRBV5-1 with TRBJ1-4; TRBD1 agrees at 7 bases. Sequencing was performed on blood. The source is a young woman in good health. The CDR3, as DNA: TGCGCCAGCAGCCCACAGGGGTGGGAAAAACTGTTTTTT. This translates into CASSPQGWEKLFF.